Sequencing of this T cell receptor beta chain was carried out in a study of cytomegalovirus exposure and HLA in healthy donors. Germline loops: CDR1 MNHNY, CDR2 SVGAGI (reference sequence). The CDR3 is 16 residues long. Vbeta (60) and Jbeta (13) primers were used in the PCR. The method was immunoSEQ multiplex PCR; TCRdb's version includes in-frame clones alone and lacks a portion of them. In total, the table holds about 150,000 clones. This clonotype originated in a man aged 25-40 years in good health and CMV-seronegative. Material: PBMCs. The chain combines TRBV6-6 with TRBJ2-5; 7 nucleotides agree with TRBD1. Gene TRBJ2-7 matches the end of the DNA better, so the J call may be wrong. The CDR3 loop reads CASSWTEGGGSYEQYF. As DNA, the CDR3 is TGTGCCAGCAGCTGGACAGAAGGGGGCGGCTCCTACGAGCAGTACTTC.